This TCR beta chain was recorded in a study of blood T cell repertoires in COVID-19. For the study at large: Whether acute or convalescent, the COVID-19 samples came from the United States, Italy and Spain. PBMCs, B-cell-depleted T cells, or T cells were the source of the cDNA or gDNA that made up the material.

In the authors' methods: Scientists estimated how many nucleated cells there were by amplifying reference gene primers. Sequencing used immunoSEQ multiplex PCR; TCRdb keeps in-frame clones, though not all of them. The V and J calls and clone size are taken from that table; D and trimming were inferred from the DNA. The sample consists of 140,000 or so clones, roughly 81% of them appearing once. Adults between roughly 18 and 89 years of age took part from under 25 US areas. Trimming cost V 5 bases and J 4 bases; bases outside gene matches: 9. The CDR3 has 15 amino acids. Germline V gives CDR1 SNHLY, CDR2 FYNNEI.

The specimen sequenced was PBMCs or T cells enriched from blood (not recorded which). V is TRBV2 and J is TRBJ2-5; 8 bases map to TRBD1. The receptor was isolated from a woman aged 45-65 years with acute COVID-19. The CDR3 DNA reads TGTGCCAGCAGTCGACGCCAGGGGGCAGGAGAGACCCAGTACTTC. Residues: CASSRRQGAGETQYF.